This T cell receptor (beta chain) was sequenced for a study of T-cell reconstitution after alpha-beta-depleted transplantation in children. The CDR3 is 15 residues long. Germline CDR1 SEHNR, CDR2 FQNEAQ (reference sequence). The V end lost 5 bases, the J end lost 2 bases, and 13 bases lay between the germline ends. During its preparation, the TCRbeta library received unique molecular identifiers. Using its own MiXCR run on the PCR reads, TCRdb lists one record per CDR3 protein. Of some 390,000 distinct CDR3 sequences in the sample, about 20% were seen once. The sample consisted of PBMCs from the stem cell graft donor, taken from the stem cell graft. V usage is TRBV7-9 and J usage is TRBJ2-1; D remains ambiguous. The receptor's source is a human donor who donated a stem cell graft to a child with acute myeloid leukemia. CDR3 DNA: TGTGCCAGCAGCCCCCGCATTGGCGCCTACAATGAGCAGTTCTTC. It translates to CASSPRIGAYNEQFF.